These 11 T cell receptor beta chains share one sample of origin, sequenced in a study of T cell responses to AZD1222 COVID-19 vaccine. The repertoire was sequenced with immunoSEQ multiplex PCR; TCRdb's copy has only in-frame clones and lacks some. This table holds about 120,000 clones, 90% found once. The sample was peripheral blood, taken on day 0 of MenACWY control vaccination. The receptors were sampled from an adult in good health.

This clone has a single count. In nucleotides, the CDR3 is TGTGCCAGCAGCCCATCGGAGGGGGTAAGCTCCTACGAGCAGTACGTC. Encoded protein: CASSPSEGVSSYEQYV. V and J are TRBV7-9 and TRBJ2-7; the D call may be TRBD1 or TRBD2 (6 bases each). In germline, CDR1 is SEHNR, CDR2 FQNEAQ (reference sequence). This CDR3 has 16 residues. The germline V and J ends were trimmed by 5 bases and 0 bases, with 17 bases remaining between them.

This clone was counted once. The chain couples TRBV5-4 to TRBJ2-3, with TRBD2 matching over 11 bases. V lost 4 bases, J lost 5 bases, and 6 bases stayed unmatched. Looked up from germline, CDR1 is SGHNT and CDR2 is YYREEE (reference sequence). CDR3 length: 15 amino acids. This CDR3 is CASSGTSGSKDTQYF. The CDR3 region has the DNA TGTGCCAGCAGCGGAACTAGCGGGAGTAAAGATACGCAGTATTTT.

V is TRBV7-8 and J is TRBJ2-7, with 9 nucleotides matching TRBD2. This CDR3 has 16 amino acids. With 4 bases clipped from V and 3 bases from J, the junction kept 10 bases outside the gene matches. In germline, CDR1 is SGHVS, CDR2 FQNEAQ. DNA of the CDR3: TGTGCCAGCAGCTCACCCTTAGCGGGAGTTGACTACGAGCAGTACTTC. Translated, it gives CASSSPLAGVDYEQYF.

The rearrangement uses TRBV18 and TRBJ2-7; perhaps D is TRBD1 or TRBD2 (7 bases each). The CDR3 consists of 16 residues. Trimming pared 6 bases from V and 2 bases from J, leaving 20 bases between. CDR1 is KGHSH, CDR2 LQKENI, per germline. The CDR3 sequence: CASSQGGASGTYEQYV. The CDR3 DNA is TGTGCCAGCTCTCAGGGGGGGGCTAGCGGAACCTACGAGCAGTACGTC.

The chain couples TRBV7-2 to TRBJ1-5, with D perhaps TRBD1 (6 bases). V shed 5 bases and J shed 2 bases, with 13 bases lying between them. CDR3 length equals 15 residues. Germline V gene sequence: CDR1 SGHTA, CDR2 FQGNSA. The CDR3 DNA reads as TGTGCCAGCAGCCCACAGGGAGGTGGCAATCAGCCCCAGCATTTT. It is translated as CASSPQGGGNQPQHF.

The chain couples TRBV4-3 to TRBJ1-2; a possible D gene is TRBD1 (5 bases). The V end lost 0 bases, the J end lost 0 bases, and 11 bases lay between the germline ends. The length of the CDR3 is 16 residues. CDR1 is LGHNA, CDR2 YSLEER, per germline. The chain's CDR3 is CASSQDLRDANYGYTF. For the CDR3, the DNA is TGCGCCAGCAGCCAAGATCTGAGGGACGCTAACTATGGCTACACCTTC.

The gene calls are TRBV5-1 and TRBJ2-3, with 12 bases identical to TRBD2. Trimming took 0 bases from V and 5 from J; bases not matched to a gene: 7. The CDR3 spans 17 residues. The V gene's germline CDR1 is SGHRS and CDR2 YFSETQ. In DNA form, the CDR3 reads TGCGCCAGCAGCTTGGAATCGTCTAGCGGGAGGGGAGATACGCAGTATTTT. Its protein is CASSLESSSGRGDTQYF.

The chain is built from TRBV28 and TRBJ2-5; D unclear. V gave up 3 bases and J gave up 4 bases, with 6 bases separating them. From germline, CDR1 is MDHEN and CDR2 SYDVKM. This CDR3 is 12 amino acids long. The CDR3 DNA reads TGTGCCAGCAGTTTTATAGGAGAGACCCAGTACTTC. Its translation: CASSFIGETQYF.

The chain uses TRBV16 and TRBJ1-3; D is ambiguous. The CDR3 has 13 residues. The germline V gene has CDR1 KGHSY and CDR2 FQNENV. V lost 0 bases, J lost 4 bases, and 4 bases lay in between. Here the CDR3 DNA reads TGTGCCAGCAGCCAATCCTTGGGAAACACCATATATTTT. This codes for CASSQSLGNTIYF.

This clone has more than one count but fewer than ten. The chain links TRBV7-3 to TRBJ2-1; TRBD1 agrees at 8 bases. There are 15 residues in the CDR3. J gave up 12 bases and V 0 bases, and 10 bases lay outside the gene matches. Germline values: CDR1 SGHTA, CDR2 FQGTGA. The chain's CDR3 is CASSLTTGDLGGQFF. The CDR3 bases are TGTGCCAGCAGCTTAACGACAGGGGACCTTGGGGGGCAGTTCTTC.

The V call is TRBV12-3 or TRBV12-4, the J call TRBJ2-7, with D unclear. The CDR3 has 11 residues. V lost 5 bases to trimming and J lost 2 bases, with 4 bases between them. Here the CDR3 reads CASSGAYEQYF. The CDR3 bases are TGTGCCAGCAGTGGTGCCTACGAGCAGTACTTC.